The present entry profiles one T cell receptor (beta chain) with its context. Germline V gene lookup returns CDR1 KGHSH and CDR2 LQKENI. The CDR3 is 16 amino acids. V was cut by 3 bases and J by 0 bases, with 11 bases left in between. The sample originates from a study of blood T cell repertoires in COVID-19. Using immunoSEQ multiplex PCR, the repertoire was profiled, and TCRdb retains in-frame clones only, with some absent. The table includes about 220,000 clones, roughly 88% detected once. The chain links TRBV18 to TRBJ1-4; the D is unclear. The receptor comes from a woman in her thirties or forties with acute COVID-19. Sequencing was carried out using PBMCs or T cells enriched from blood (not recorded which). CDR3 in DNA: TGTGCCAGCTCACCCTCCTACGGTGCAACTAATGAAAAACTGTTTTTT. Protein sequence: CASSPSYGATNEKLFF.